What follows are 25 T cell receptor beta chains derived from one specimen sequenced in a study of blood T cell repertoires in COVID-19. TCRdb's copy holds only in-frame clones and misses some; the assay was immunoSEQ multiplex PCR. The top ten clones hold 6.5% to 9% of a sample with about 150,000 clones, 84% of them seen once. The specimen was peripheral blood. These receptors were obtained from a woman between 45 and 60 years old in a cohort sampled during active or convalescent COVID-19.

This chain links TRBV21-1 with TRBJ1-5; TRBD1 is taken as the D call from the table, unchecked against the DNA. TRBV21-1 is flagged as a pseudogene. The CDR3 loop spans 19 amino acids. The DNA of the CDR3 is TGTGCCAGCAGCAAAGGCCCGGGACACCAACGGACGGGCAATCAGCCCCAGCATTTT. This sequence encodes CASSKGPGHQRTGNQPQHF.

The V gene is TRBV6-6, the J gene TRBJ2-3; 9 nucleotides agree with TRBD2. Germline CDR1 MNHNY, CDR2 SVGAGI (reference sequence). The CDR3 is 14 residues long. V gave up 8 bases and J gave up 3 bases; unmatched junction bases: 6. As DNA, the CDR3 is TGTGCCAGCCGACCGGCGGGGGGGACAGATACGCAGTATTTT. Its protein product is CASRPAGGTDTQYF.

The J gene is TRBJ2-3, the V gene TRBV9; 8 bases agree with TRBD1. The germline V gene encodes CDR1 SGDLS and CDR2 YYNGEE. The V and J ends lost 2 bases and 2 bases, in that order; junction bases with no gene match: 7. This CDR3 has 16 residues. The CDR3 region is CASSVSRGRDTDTQYF. The CDR3 nucleotides read TGTGCCAGCAGCGTCTCCAGGGGGCGAGACACAGATACGCAGTATTTT.

The chain recombines TRBV5-5 with TRBJ2-1; 10 bases line up with TRBD2. This CDR3 comprises 17 residues. Germline trimming cut 0 bases from V and 0 bases from J; bases unmatched to any gene: 3. The V gene's germline CDR1 is SGHKS and CDR2 YYEKEE (reference sequence). For the CDR3, the DNA is TGTGCCAGCAGCTTGGCTAGCGGGGGCAGCTCCTACAATGAGCAGTTCTTC. Its protein is CASSLASGGSSYNEQFF.

V usage is TRBV7-2 and J usage is TRBJ1-1; 7 bases align to TRBD1. Per germline, CDR1 SGHTA and CDR2 FQGNSA. With 0 bases clipped from V and 6 bases from J, the junction kept 7 bases outside the gene matches. The CDR3 has 15 residues. CDR3 in amino acids: CASSLAAGGRAEAFF. Written as DNA, the CDR3 is TGTGCCAGCAGCTTAGCGGCAGGGGGAAGGGCTGAAGCTTTCTTT.

V is TRBV11-1 and J is TRBJ2-7; D not resolved. V was pared by 5 bases and J by 3 bases, with 5 bases between. This CDR3 is built from 11 residues. The germline V gene encodes CDR1 SGHAT and CDR2 FQDESV (reference sequence). The CDR3 is CASSNIYEQYF. As DNA, the CDR3 is TGTGCCAGCAGCAACATCTACGAGCAGTACTTC. The full variable domain, its missing parts supplied by reference TRBV11-1 and TRBJ2-7, is EAEVAQSPRYKITEKSQAVAFWCDPISGHATLYWYRQILGQGPELLVQFQDESVVDDSQLPKDRFSAERLKGVDSTLKIQPAELGDSAMYLCASSNIYEQYFGPGTRLTVT.

The V and J genes are TRBV15 and TRBJ1-3; D gene uncertain. The CDR3 covers 16 residues. Between the trimmed V and J ends, which lost 0 bases and 2 bases, there was a span of 11 bases. Germline CDR1 and CDR2: LNHNV and YYDKDF (reference sequence). CDR3 residues: CATSREGGLAGNTIYF. The CDR3 DNA reads as TGTGCCACCAGCAGAGAGGGAGGGCTAGCTGGAAACACCATATATTTT.

This chain joins TRBV6-5 and TRBJ1-6; D is ambiguous. The V end lost 6 bases, the J end lost 6 bases, and 12 bases lay between the germline ends. Germline V lookup: CDR1 MNHEY, CDR2 SVGAGI. This CDR3 comprises 14 residues. The CDR3, as DNA: TGTGCCAGCAGGGAGACCTTTAGTAATTCACCCCTCCACTTT. Translated: CASRETFSNSPLHF.

The chain carries TRBV5-8 and TRBJ2-7; 8 bases agree with TRBD1. In germline, CDR1 is SGHTS, CDR2 YDEGEE. This CDR3 comprises 14 residues. After removal of 0 bases from V and 2 bases from J, the junction contained 1 base not matched to a gene. The CDR3: CASSLGDRPYEQYF. The CDR3 nucleotides read TGTGCCAGCAGCTTGGGGGACAGGCCCTACGAGCAGTACTTC.

This clone appeared a few times. The rearrangement joins TRBV6-2 or TRBV6-3 to TRBJ1-5; 9 bases match TRBD1. Germline CDR1 is MNHEY and CDR2 is SVGEGT. V shed 6 bases, J shed 1 base, and the junction held 4 bases outside the gene matches. The CDR3 is 15 residues long. The CDR3 protein is CASSTGGASNQPQHF. CDR3 in DNA: TGTGCCAGCAGCACAGGGGGCGCGAGCAATCAGCCCCAGCATTTT.

The genes are TRBV7-2 and TRBJ2-5; 8 nucleotides agree with TRBD1. Germline V gene data show CDR1 as SGHTA and CDR2 as FQGNSA. This CDR3 comprises 15 residues. Losses at the gene ends were 5 bases for V and 4 bases for J; bases not matched to a gene: 9. CDR3 amino acids: CASSTGQGLGETQYF. The CDR3 DNA reads as TGTGCCAGCAGCACCGGACAGGGTTTGGGAGAGACCCAGTACTTC.

This rearrangement joins TRBV5-1 to TRBJ2-5, with 14 positions matching TRBD2. The CDR3 totals 16 residues. V lost 2 bases to trimming and J lost 13 bases; unmatched junction nucleotides: 13. The germline V gene has CDR1 SGHRS and CDR2 YFSETQ. DNA for the CDR3: TGCGCCAGCAGCTTTTCCCCGACTAGCGGGGGGGTCCTCCCGTACTTC. Translated: CASSFSPTSGGVLPYF.

This chain connects TRBV29-1 to TRBJ2-7, with TRBD2 as a possible D gene (5 bases). Germline V lookup: CDR1 SQVTM, CDR2 ANQGSEA. The CDR3 consists of 11 residues. V lost 4 bases to trimming and J lost 3 bases, with 7 bases between them. DNA of the CDR3: TGCAGCGTTGTGGGAGACTACGAGCAGTACTTC. The encoded protein is CSVVGDYEQYF.

This rearrangement joins TRBV29-1 to TRBJ1-5; 7 bases match TRBD1. CDR1 SQVTM and CDR2 ANQGSEA come from the germline V gene. The J segment lost 0 bases and the V segment lost 3 bases, leaving 32 bases of the junction unmatched. The CDR3 extends over 24 amino acids. The CDR3 protein is CSVEPRPSPCLRDRYYYSNQPQHF. CDR3 sequence (DNA): TGCAGCGTTGAGCCTCGCCCCAGCCCCTGTCTCCGGGACAGATATTATTATAGCAATCAGCCCCAGCATTTT.

About this clone: Other DNA variants within this sample encode the same CDR3. The V gene is TRBV27, the J gene TRBJ2-1; 12 nucleotides line up with TRBD2. Looked up from germline, CDR1 is MNHEY and CDR2 is SMNVEV (reference sequence). The CDR3 is 15 amino acids. V trimming: 4 bases; J trimming: 4 bases; junction bases outside the gene matches: 2. The CDR3 bases are TGTGCCAGCAGTTCCGGACTAGCGGGGTACAATGAGCAGTTCTTC. Translation: CASSSGLAGYNEQFF.

The V call is TRBV7-2, the J call TRBJ2-1; D is uncertain. V was shortened by 3 bases and J by 9 bases, with 18 bases between the two germline ends. CDR1 is SGHTA, CDR2 FQGNSA, per germline. The CDR3 consists of 15 residues. The DNA of the CDR3 is TGTGCCAGCAGCTTTCCAAATTCAGAGGATGGTGAGCAGTTCTTC. This sequence encodes CASSFPNSEDGEQFF.

V usage is TRBV5-5 and J usage is TRBJ1-2; possibly TRBD1 for D (6 bases). The CDR3 is 15 residues long. Deletions cut 0 bases from V and 8 bases from J, with 17 bases between. From germline, CDR1 is SGHKS and CDR2 YYEKEE (reference sequence). CDR3 protein: CASSLVLFGGRGYTF. Written as DNA, the CDR3 is TGTGCCAGCAGCTTGGTTTTGTTCGGGGGGCGAGGCTACACCTTC. Looking up the rest from reference TRBV5-5 and TRBJ1-2 gives the full variable domain: DAGVTQSPTHLIKTRGQQVTLRCSPISGHKSVSWYQQVLGQGPQFIFQYYEKEERGRGNFPDRFSARQFPNYSSELNVNALLLGDSALYLCASSLVLFGGRGYTFGSGTRLTVV.

V is TRBV6-5 and J is TRBJ1-5; D remains ambiguous. V gave up 5 bases and J gave up 7 bases, with 12 bases separating them. The germline V gene has CDR1 MNHEY and CDR2 SVGAGI. CDR3 length equals 13 residues. In DNA, the CDR3 is TGTGCCAGCAGTCCCGAGGGAGGACAGCCCCAGCATTTT. Translation: CASSPEGGQPQHF.

The chain couples TRBV3-1 (or the pseudogene TRBV3-2) to TRBJ2-4; possibly TRBD2 for D (5 bases). This CDR3 is built from 15 residues. Germline V gene sequence: CDR1 LGHDT, CDR2 YNNKEL (reference sequence). Trimming cost V 3 bases and J 2 bases, with 11 bases left between them. As DNA, the CDR3 is TGTGCCAGCAGCCACCTCGGAGGAACCAAAAACATTCAGTACTTC. It is translated as CASSHLGGTKNIQYF.

Turning to this clone: This sample includes further DNA sequences coding for the same CDR3. This chain joins TRBV10-3 and TRBJ1-2, with D perhaps TRBD1 (6 bases). The V end lost 0 bases, the J end lost 2 bases, and 7 bases lay between the germline ends. This CDR3 region has 14 residues. Germline V gives CDR1 ENHRY, CDR2 SYGVKD. The chain's CDR3 is CAISESTGNYGYTF. CDR3 DNA sequence: TGTGCCATCAGTGAGTCCACAGGGAACTATGGCTACACCTTC.

The chain uses TRBV18 and TRBJ2-5, with a tentative D call TRBD2 (6 bases). The CDR3 sequence is 15 residues long. The V end lost 2 bases, the J end lost 4 bases, and 14 bases lay between the germline ends. Germline-derived CDR1 and CDR2 are KGHSH and LQKENI. This CDR3 reads CASSPREQEGETQYF. CDR3 bases: TGTGCCAGCTCACCAAGAGAGCAGGAGGGAGAGACCCAGTACTTC.

The V call is TRBV24-1, the J call TRBJ1-2, with 10 bases identical to TRBD1. V lost 2 bases to trimming and J lost 6 bases; unmatched junction nucleotides: 2. Germline CDR1 reads KGHDR; CDR2 reads SFDVKD. The CDR3 contains 14 residues. The CDR3 DNA follows: TGTGCCACCAGTGATTGGGACAGGGGACATGGCTACACCTTC. Encoded protein: CATSDWDRGHGYTF.

The V call is TRBV6-2 or TRBV6-3, the J call TRBJ2-1, with D possibly TRBD2 on 5 matching bases. Germline V lookup: CDR1 MNHEY, CDR2 SVGEGT. There are 13 residues in the CDR3. With 3 bases removed from V and 9 bases from J, the gap between germline ends came to 12 bases. The CDR3 sequence is CASSYLGRGEQFF. For the CDR3, the DNA is TGTGCCAGCAGTTATCTAGGGAGAGGTGAGCAGTTCTTC.

This clone was seen just once. The V call is TRBV10-3, the J call TRBJ2-1; D uncertain. The germline CDR1 and CDR2 sequences are ENHRY and SYGVKD. This CDR3 contains 13 residues. Deletions cut 4 bases from V and 4 bases from J, with 8 bases between. The CDR3 DNA follows: TGTGCCATCAGTGTTGAGACATACAATGAGCAGTTCTTC. Protein sequence: CAISVETYNEQFF.

The chain uses TRBV2 and TRBJ2-3, with a tentative D call TRBD1 (6 bases). CDR1 and CDR2 (germline): SNHLY, FYNNEI. There are 15 residues in the CDR3. V lost 2 bases and J 5 bases, leaving 14 bases between the germline ends. CDR3 in amino acids: CASSERQGTIDTQYF. As DNA, the CDR3 is TGTGCCAGCAGTGAAAGGCAGGGGACCATAGATACGCAGTATTTT.